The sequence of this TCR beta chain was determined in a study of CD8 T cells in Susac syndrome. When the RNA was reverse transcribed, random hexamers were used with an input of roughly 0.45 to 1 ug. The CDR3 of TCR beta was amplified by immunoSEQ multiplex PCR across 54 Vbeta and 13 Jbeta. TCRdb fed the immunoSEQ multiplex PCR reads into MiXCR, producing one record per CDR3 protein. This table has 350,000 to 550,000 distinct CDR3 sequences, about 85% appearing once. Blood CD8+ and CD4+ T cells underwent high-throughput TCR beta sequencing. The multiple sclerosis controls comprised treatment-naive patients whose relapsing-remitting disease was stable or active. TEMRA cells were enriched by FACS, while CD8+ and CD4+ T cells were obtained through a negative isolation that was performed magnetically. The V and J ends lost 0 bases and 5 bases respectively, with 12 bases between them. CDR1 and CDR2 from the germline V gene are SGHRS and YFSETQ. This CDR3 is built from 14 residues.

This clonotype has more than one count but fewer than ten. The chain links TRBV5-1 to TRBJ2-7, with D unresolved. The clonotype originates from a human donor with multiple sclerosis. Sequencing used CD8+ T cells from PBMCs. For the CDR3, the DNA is TGCGCCAGCAGCTTGGACTCCTTCGGCGACGAGCAGTACTTC. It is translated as CASSLDSFGDEQYF.